The next 22 T cell receptor beta chains were all read from a single sample in a study of Graves' ophthalmopathy and Graves' hyperthyroidism. Amplified material comprised TCR beta CDR3 regions derived from RNA transcripts. RT-PCR was first run with HTBI primers, then multiplex PCR in a second round. A single record per CDR3 protein comes from TCRdb applying MiXCR to the multiplex PCR reads. The sample records some 520,000 distinct CDR3 sequences, over 13% being singletons. The sequenced sample consisted of blood. The receptors were gathered from a woman aged 25 to 45 with Graves' ophthalmopathy.

This clonotype came up many times. The V call is TRBV12-3 or TRBV12-4, the J call TRBJ2-7; TRBD1 agrees at 7 bases. The CDR3 has 12 residues. After removal of 6 bases from V and 4 bases from J, the junction contained 3 bases not matched to a gene. The CDR3 sequence: CASRTTGYEQYF. The CDR3 region has the DNA TGTGCCAGCAGAACGACAGGGTACGAGCAGTACTTC.

Ten or more counts support this clonotype. The V call is TRBV30, the J call TRBJ1-1, with unresolved D. This CDR3 has 13 residues. Per the germline V gene, CDR1 is GTSNPN and CDR2 is SVGIG (reference sequence). V was pared by 3 bases and J by 4 bases, with 12 bases between. The CDR3 region has the DNA TGTGCCTGGAGGGAGACTAGGATCACTGAAGCTTTCTTT. Translated: CAWRETRITEAFF.

This clonotype has ten or more counts. The gene calls are TRBV12-3 or TRBV12-4 and TRBJ1-6, with D possibly being TRBD1 (6 bases). Deletions cut 6 bases from V and 7 bases from J, with 7 bases between. The CDR3 runs to 12 residues. CDR3 sequence reads: CASSRGNSPLHF. CDR3 nucleotides: TGTGCCAGCAGCAGGGGAAATTCACCCCTCCACTTT.

The chain employs TRBV6-1 and TRBJ2-5, with TRBD2 identical over 8 bases. The V gene end was trimmed by 3 bases and the J gene end by 3 bases; junction bases not matched to a gene: 9. CDR1 MNHNS and CDR2 SASEGT come from the germline V gene. The CDR3 length is 16 residues. CDR3 sequence: CASSETGTRREETQYF. The CDR3, as DNA: TGTGCCAGCAGTGAGACCGGGACTAGAAGGGAAGAGACCCAGTACTTC.

This clonotype showed up many times. This chain uses TRBV2 with TRBJ2-5, with TRBD1 matching over 7 bases. CDR1 and CDR2 from the germline V gene are SNHLY and FYNNEI. V shed 4 bases and J 5 bases; nucleotides not matched to a gene: 7. The CDR3 consists of 14 residues. In DNA, the CDR3 is TGTGCCAGCAGTGGGTGGGACAGTGAGGAGACCCAGTACTTC. Amino acids: CASSGWDSEETQYF.

At least ten counts were recorded for this clonotype. The chain couples TRBV16 to TRBJ2-7; perhaps TRBD1 as D (5 bases). The germline V gene encodes CDR1 KGHSY and CDR2 FQNENV. CDR3 length: 14 amino acids. The germline V and J ends were trimmed by 1 base and 5 bases, with 12 bases remaining between them. In nucleotides, the CDR3 is TGTGCCAGCAGCCAATTTCTGCAGGGCAACGAGCAGTACTTC. Protein product: CASSQFLQGNEQYF.

This clonotype was found many times. The junction and the germline gene differ at one end; a read error may be behind it. V gene TRBV6-1 combines with J gene TRBJ1-1; TRBD1 is a possible D gene (6 bases). CDR3 length: 13 amino acids. Germline CDR1 reads MNHNS; CDR2 reads SASEGT. The CDR3 loop is CASRERGNTEAFF. CDR3 DNA sequence: TGTGCCAGCAGAGAGAGGGGGAACACTGAAGCTTTCTTC.

This clonotype has at least ten counts. This chain joins TRBV27 and TRBJ1-5, with D possibly being TRBD1 (6 bases). The CDR3 is 18 amino acids. V was cut by 2 bases and J by 3 bases, with 20 bases left in between. Germline V gene lookup returns CDR1 MNHEY and CDR2 SMNVEV (reference sequence). The CDR3 DNA reads as TGTGCCAGCAGTTTAGAGTCGTCGAGGGGGGCTACCAATCAGCCCCAGCATTTT. Translation gives CASSLESSRGATNQPQHF.

This clonotype was counted ten times or more. This CDR3 reads CATSDPGQGRGSQHF. In nucleotides, the CDR3 is TGTGCCACCAGTGATCCCGGACAGGGAAGAGGGTCCCAGCATTTT. This chain uses TRBV24-1 with TRBJ1-5; 8 bases agree with TRBD1. The CDR3 covers 15 residues. Germline CDR1 and CDR2: KGHDR and SFDVKD. V was clipped by 3 bases and J by 11 bases; unmatched bases: 11.

This clonotype was detected a few times. This chain joins TRBV30 and TRBJ1-5, with 7 bases fitting TRBD1. This CDR3 has 14 residues. V was pared by 1 base and J by 4 bases, with 4 bases of the junction left unmatched. Germline V CDR1 and CDR2: GTSNPN, SVGIG (reference sequence). As DNA, the CDR3 is TGTGCCTGGAGTGGAGGGGGCCCAAATCAGCCCCAGCATTTT. Translation: CAWSGGGPNQPQHF. Supplemented by reference TRBV30 and TRBJ1-5, the full variable domain reads SQTIHQWPATLVQPVGSPLSLECTVEGTSNPNLYWYRQAAGRGLQLLFYSVGIGQISSEVPQNLSASRPQDRQFILSSKKLLLSDSGFYLCAWSGGGPNQPQHFGDGTRLSIL.

This rearrangement joins TRBV6-1 to TRBJ1-3; D uncertain. V gave up 5 bases and J gave up 0 bases, with 14 bases separating them. The germline V gene encodes CDR1 MNHNS and CDR2 SASEGT. The CDR3 totals 16 residues. The CDR3 loop is CASSLQPRSSGNTIYF. DNA of the CDR3: TGTGCCAGCAGTCTGCAACCACGTAGCTCTGGAAACACCATATATTTT.

The sample holds many counts of this clonotype. V is TRBV28 and J is TRBJ1-2; D possibly corresponds to TRBD1 (6 bases). The CDR3 consists of 16 residues. CDR1 is MDHEN, CDR2 SYDVKM, per germline. V was trimmed by 5 bases and J by 1 base, leaving 17 bases between them. Here the CDR3 reads CASSPLGGQFNYGYTF. DNA for the CDR3: TGTGCCAGCAGTCCATTGGGGGGACAATTTAACTATGGCTACACCTTC.

Turning to this clonotype: It may be a read error: a sequence one base away is much more abundant. This is likely a read error, given that the CDR3 carries no conserved phenylalanine or tryptophan at its end. The J gene is TRBJ1-2, the V gene TRBV12-3 or TRBV12-4, with 7 nucleotides matching TRBD1. The length of the CDR3 is 15 residues. J was trimmed by 7 bases and V by 1 base; bases with no gene match: 9. CDR3 in amino acids: CASSLEGTGARGYTV. CDR3 DNA: TGTGCCAGCAGTTTAGAGGGTACAGGGGCGCGTGGCTACACCGTC.

In its sample, this clonotype was seen a few times. V is TRBV3-1 and J is TRBJ2-2; 12 bases fit TRBD2. Germline V gene data show CDR1 as LGHDT and CDR2 as YNNKEL (reference sequence). J was trimmed by 5 bases and V by 5 bases; bases with no gene match: 6. CDR3 length: 16 residues. The DNA of the CDR3 is TGTGCCAGCAGCTACCGGGGACTAGCGGGTACCGGGGAGCTGTTTTTT. The encoded protein is CASSYRGLAGTGELFF.

A note on this clonotype: A much more abundant neighbour one base away suggests this may be a read error. It is likely a read error, because the conserved phenylalanine at the end of the CDR3 is missing. The CDR3 region has the DNA TGCAGCGTCGCCCACCAATTCAATCAGCCCCAGCATTTG. This sequence encodes CSVAHQFNQPQHL. The chain couples TRBV29-1 to TRBJ1-5; D unresolved. CDR1 and CDR2 (germline): SQVTM, ANQGSEA. This CDR3 has 13 amino acids. Between the trimmed V and J ends, which lost 6 bases and 3 bases, there was a span of 12 bases.

Many counts were recorded for this clonotype. This chain joins TRBV4-1 and TRBJ1-2; D is perhaps TRBD1 (6 bases). The CDR3 runs 16 residues. Germline CDR1 reads MGHRA; CDR2 reads YSYEKL. Trimming shortened V by 4 bases and J by 2 bases, and 17 bases separated the two germline ends. The CDR3 loop is CASSPGAQGLNYGYTF. The CDR3 DNA sequence: TGCGCCAGCAGCCCGGGGGCGCAGGGGCTGAACTATGGCTACACCTTC.

The J gene is TRBJ1-2, the V gene TRBV5-1, with a possible D match to TRBD1 (6 bases). Germline assignment: CDR1 SGHRS and CDR2 YFSETQ. Trimming cost V 4 bases and J 4 bases, with 17 bases left between them. The CDR3 spans 15 residues. This chain's CDR3 is CASSLSTGRTYGYTF. The CDR3 nucleotides read TGCGCCAGCAGCCTCTCAACAGGGCGAACCTATGGCTACACCTTC.

This chain's CDR3 is CASRLAIYEETQYF. The CDR3 bases are TGTGCCAGCCGCTTAGCAATCTACGAAGAGACCCAGTACTTC. The rearrangement links TRBV2 to TRBJ2-5; D not certain. The CDR3 covers 14 residues. CDR1 and CDR2 from the germline V gene are SNHLY and FYNNEI. V was pared by 8 bases and J by 3 bases, with 16 bases between.

This clonotype has ten or more counts. The V and J genes are TRBV6-1 and TRBJ2-5, with 9 bases identical to TRBD1. The CDR3 is 17 amino acids. V dropped 7 bases and J dropped 4; count of bases not matched to a gene: 16. Germline V lookup: CDR1 MNHNS, CDR2 SASEGT. CDR3 in amino acids: CASKPYPGTGIRETQYF. Written as DNA, the CDR3 is TGTGCCAGCAAACCCTACCCCGGGACAGGGATTCGAGAGACCCAGTACTTC.

There are many counts of this clonotype. The chain combines TRBV2 with TRBJ1-6; D gene uncertain. V was clipped by 7 bases and J by 7 bases, with 11 bases between them. The CDR3 has 13 amino acids. Looked up from germline, CDR1 is SNHLY and CDR2 is FYNNEI. This CDR3 reads CASNPERNSPLHF. The CDR3 bases are TGTGCCAGCAATCCGGAACGGAATTCACCCCTCCACTTT.

The sample holds many counts of this clonotype. The chain is built from TRBV28 and TRBJ2-7, with D perhaps TRBD1 or TRBD2 (5 bases each). CDR1 is MDHEN, CDR2 SYDVKM, per germline. The germline V and J ends were trimmed by 5 bases and 10 bases, with 18 bases remaining between them. The CDR3 runs to 13 residues. CDR3 loop: CASSQGGRDRQYF. CDR3 coding DNA: TGTGCCAGCAGTCAAGGCGGTCGGGACCGTCAGTACTTC.

This sequence joins TRBV3-1 and TRBJ2-5; 8 nucleotides line up with TRBD1. CDR3 size: 17 residues. Germline V gene data show CDR1 as LGHDT and CDR2 as YNNKEL (reference sequence). Trimming at V came to 5 bases and at J to 5 bases, leaving 16 bases not matched to a gene. CDR3 bases: TGTGCCAGCAGCTCACAGGGAGACAGGGGACCATTGGAGACCCAGTACTTC. It codes for CASSSQGDRGPLETQYF.